The rows below give T cell receptor beta chains drawn from one sample of a study of Graves' ophthalmopathy and Graves' hyperthyroidism. TCRdb re-called the multiplex PCR reads through MiXCR, storing one row per CDR3 protein. The sample has 740,000 or so distinct CDR3 sequences, 35% to 50% seen once. Specimen: peripheral blood. The receptors come from an adult man with Graves' ophthalmopathy. Both conserved end residues are part of each CDR3. The order of the fields is clone size, V gene, J gene, D gene, CDR3 protein, CDR3 DNA. D genes are given only for firm matches. Where a row states a size, it is once, few, many or the class of an expanded clone; other rows omit it.

abundance: .; v_gene: TRBV20-1; j_gene: TRBJ1-5; d_gene: .; CDR3aa: CSASRGLSNQPQHF; CDR3nt: TGCAGTGCTAGTAGGGGTCTTAGCAATCAGCCCCAGCATTTT
abundance: .; v_gene: TRBV15; j_gene: TRBJ1-2; d_gene: .; CDR3aa: CATSRLDSNYGYTF; CDR3nt: TGTGCCACCAGCAGACTCGACAGCAACTATGGCTACACCTTC
abundance: .; v_gene: TRBV25-1; j_gene: TRBJ1-2; d_gene: .; CDR3aa: CASSDNQGYTF; CDR3nt: TGTGCCAGCAGTGATAATCAGGGCTACACCTTC
abundance: .; v_gene: TRBV29-1; j_gene: TRBJ2-5; d_gene: .; CDR3aa: CSVETPSKRNGLLVETQYF; CDR3nt: TGCAGCGTTGAAACTCCCTCCAAACGTAATGGATTACTGGTGGAGACCCAGTACTTC
abundance: .; v_gene: TRBV13; j_gene: TRBJ1-5; d_gene: .; CDR3aa: CASSLLTTSNQPQHF; CDR3nt: TGTGCCAGCAGTTTACTGACAACAAGCAATCAGCCCCAGCATTTT
abundance: .; v_gene: TRBV25-1; j_gene: TRBJ2-7; d_gene: .; CDR3aa: CASSNHRAAYEQYF; CDR3nt: TGTGCCAGCAGTAACCACAGGGCCGCCTACGAGCAGTACTTC
abundance: .; v_gene: TRBV5-1; j_gene: TRBJ1-6; d_gene: .; CDR3aa: CASSFSTGALSDSPLHF; CDR3nt: TGCGCCAGCAGCTTCTCGACCGGTGCCCTTTCTGATTCACCCCTCCACTTT
abundance: few; v_gene: TRBV7-2; j_gene: TRBJ1-1; d_gene: TRBD1; CDR3aa: CASSFDRVTEAFF; CDR3nt: TGTGCCAGCTCATTTGACAGGGTTACTGAAGCTTTCTTT
abundance: .; v_gene: TRBV29-1; j_gene: TRBJ1-1; d_gene: TRBD1; CDR3aa: CSVSRDSWEIKTEAFF; CDR3nt: TGCAGCGTGTCCCGGGACAGCTGGGAGATTAAGACTGAAGCTTTCTTT
abundance: few; v_gene: TRBV20-1; j_gene: TRBJ1-2; d_gene: .; CDR3aa: CSAVRAANYGYTF; CDR3nt: TGCAGTGCCGTGCGCGCGGCGAACTATGGCTACACCTTC
abundance: .; v_gene: TRBV7-9; j_gene: TRBJ1-1; d_gene: TRBD1; CDR3aa: CASSPPTGLGGTEAFF; CDR3nt: TGTGCCAGCTCACCACCGACAGGGCTGGGAGGCACTGAAGCTTTCTTT
abundance: .; v_gene: TRBV20-1; j_gene: TRBJ2-5; d_gene: .; CDR3aa: CSAGDRRLRETQYF; CDR3nt: TGCAGTGCTGGCGACAGGAGACTCCGAGAGACCCAGTACTTC
abundance: .; v_gene: TRBV19; j_gene: TRBJ1-1; d_gene: .; CDR3aa: CASSIQAGVNTEAFF; CDR3nt: TGTGCCAGTAGTATTCAGGCAGGAGTGAACACTGAAGCTTTCTTT
abundance: .; v_gene: TRBV7-2; j_gene: TRBJ2-5; d_gene: .; CDR3aa: CASSQDSVWGKTQYF; CDR3nt: TGTGCCAGCAGCCAAGATAGTGTTTGGGGCAAGACCCAGTACTTC
abundance: .; v_gene: TRBV29-1; j_gene: TRBJ2-6; d_gene: .; CDR3aa: CSVGQSASGANVLTF; CDR3nt: TGCAGCGTTGGTCAGTCCGCCTCTGGGGCCAACGTCCTGACTTTC
abundance: many; v_gene: TRBV7-6; j_gene: TRBJ2-5; d_gene: TRBD2; CDR3aa: CASSLMSGSFGVETQYF; CDR3nt: TGTGCCAGCAGCTTAATGAGCGGGAGCTTCGGTGTAGAGACCCAGTACTTC
abundance: .; v_gene: TRBV10-1; j_gene: TRBJ1-3; d_gene: TRBD1; CDR3aa: CASSAILGQGASGNTIYF; CDR3nt: TGTGCCAGCAGTGCTATACTTGGACAGGGGGCTTCTGGAAACACCATATATTTT
abundance: many; v_gene: TRBV12-3/TRBV12-4; j_gene: TRBJ1-1; d_gene: TRBD1; CDR3aa: CASRPTGGGDRAFF; CDR3nt: TGTGCCAGCAGGCCGACAGGGGGTGGGGACAGAGCTTTCTTT
abundance: few; v_gene: TRBV2; j_gene: TRBJ2-7; d_gene: TRBD2; CDR3aa: CASAPPTSGSSYEQYF; CDR3nt: TGTGCCAGCGCCCCTCCGACTAGCGGAAGCTCCTACGAGCAGTACTTC
abundance: .; v_gene: TRBV6-6; j_gene: TRBJ1-6; d_gene: .; CDR3aa: CASSYGGDRRYNSPLHF; CDR3nt: TGTGCCAGCAGTTACGGGGGGGACCGGCGGTATAATTCACCCCTCCACTTT
abundance: once; v_gene: TRBV10-3; j_gene: TRBJ2-5; d_gene: TRBD2; CDR3aa: CAIRSGRYQETQYF; CDR3nt: TGTGCCATCAGAAGCGGGAGGTACCAAGAGACCCAGTACTTC
abundance: .; v_gene: TRBV7-9; j_gene: TRBJ1-1; d_gene: .; CDR3aa: CASSQGGKTEAFF; CDR3nt: TGTGCCAGCAGCCAAGGGGGGAAAACTGAAGCTTTCTTT
abundance: many; v_gene: TRBV25-1; j_gene: TRBJ1-1; d_gene: .; CDR3aa: CASSVDRGPEAFF; CDR3nt: TGTGCCAGCAGTGTCGACCGGGGTCCTGAAGCTTTCTTT
abundance: .; v_gene: TRBV15; j_gene: TRBJ1-6; d_gene: TRBD1; CDR3aa: CATSSDNRGFISPLHF; CDR3nt: TGTGCCACCAGCAGCGATAACAGGGGGTTTATTTCACCCCTCCACTTT
abundance: many; v_gene: TRBV2; j_gene: TRBJ1-5; d_gene: .; CDR3aa: CASSGTDANQPQHF; CDR3nt: TGTGCCAGCAGTGGGACGGATGCAAATCAGCCCCAGCATTTT
abundance: once; v_gene: TRBV5-1; j_gene: TRBJ1-1; d_gene: TRBD1; CDR3aa: CASSWGDRENTEAFF; CDR3nt: TGCGCCAGCAGCTGGGGGGACAGGGAGAACACTGAAGCTTTCTTT
abundance: .; v_gene: TRBV20-1; j_gene: TRBJ1-2; d_gene: .; CDR3aa: CSAPTSMGYGYTF; CDR3nt: TGCAGTGCCCCTACATCTATGGGCTATGGCTACACCTTC
abundance: .; v_gene: TRBV20-1; j_gene: TRBJ1-5; d_gene: .; CDR3aa: CSASDSNYQPQHF; CDR3nt: TGCAGTGCTAGTGATAGTAATTATCAGCCCCAGCATTTT
abundance: few; v_gene: TRBV2; j_gene: TRBJ2-2; d_gene: .; CDR3aa: CASRGRRGTGELFF; CDR3nt: TGTGCCAGCAGGGGTAGGCGCGGCACCGGGGAGCTGTTTTTT
abundance: many; v_gene: TRBV20-1; j_gene: TRBJ1-4; d_gene: TRBD1; CDR3aa: CSASWTGNEKLFF; CDR3nt: TGCAGTGCTAGTTGGACAGGGAATGAAAAACTGTTTTTT
abundance: .; v_gene: TRBV2; j_gene: TRBJ1-2; d_gene: .; CDR3aa: CASHTGLAGIPYTF; CDR3nt: TGTGCCAGCCACACGGGCCTAGCGGGGATCCCCTACACCTTC
abundance: .; v_gene: TRBV9; j_gene: TRBJ2-2; d_gene: .; CDR3aa: CASSVGTVSDGELFF; CDR3nt: TGTGCCAGCAGCGTAGGGACAGTTTCCGACGGGGAGCTGTTTTTT
abundance: many; v_gene: TRBV25-1; j_gene: TRBJ2-5; d_gene: .; CDR3aa: CASSEPFWTRQETQYF; CDR3nt: TGTGCCAGCAGTGAACCCTTTTGGACGAGACAAGAGACCCAGTACTTC
abundance: many; v_gene: TRBV6-5; j_gene: TRBJ1-2; d_gene: TRBD1; CDR3aa: CAASPGQANYGYTF; CDR3nt: TGTGCCGCTTCCCCGGGACAGGCGAACTATGGCTACACCTTC
abundance: few; v_gene: TRBV7-9; j_gene: TRBJ2-2; d_gene: TRBD1; CDR3aa: CASSTRDRAPTGELFF; CDR3nt: TGTGCCAGCAGCACCCGGGACAGGGCACCGACCGGGGAGCTGTTTTTT
abundance: .; v_gene: TRBV10-3; j_gene: TRBJ1-1; d_gene: .; CDR3aa: CAISARNEAFF; CDR3nt: TGTGCCATCAGTGCAAGAAATGAAGCTTTCTTT
abundance: .; v_gene: TRBV10-1; j_gene: TRBJ2-7; d_gene: .; CDR3aa: CASVEVADNYEQYF; CDR3nt: TGCGCCAGCGTTGAGGTAGCGGATAACTACGAGCAGTACTTC
abundance: few; v_gene: TRBV7-2; j_gene: TRBJ1-2; d_gene: .; CDR3aa: CASSFTRNQGNSYYGYTF; CDR3nt: TGTGCCAGCAGCTTTACAAGGAACCAAGGGAATTCTTACTATGGCTACACCTTC
abundance: .; v_gene: TRBV6-1; j_gene: TRBJ1-2; d_gene: .; CDR3aa: CASRAGDGGYTF; CDR3nt: TGTGCCAGCAGGGCAGGGGATGGCGGCTACACCTTC
abundance: .; v_gene: TRBV29-1; j_gene: TRBJ1-1; d_gene: TRBD1; CDR3aa: CSVRTGGRLGTEAFF; CDR3nt: TGCAGCGTTCGGACAGGGGGACGTTTAGGCACTGAAGCTTTCTTT
abundance: many; v_gene: TRBV9; j_gene: TRBJ1-1; d_gene: .; CDR3aa: CASSPGDSYAEAFF; CDR3nt: TGTGCCAGCAGCCCCGGCGACAGCTACGCTGAAGCTTTCTTT
abundance: many; v_gene: TRBV9; j_gene: TRBJ2-2; d_gene: .; CDR3aa: CASSPRTGRTGELFF; CDR3nt: TGTGCCAGTAGTCCCCGGACGGGTCGGACCGGGGAGCTGTTTTTT
abundance: .; v_gene: TRBV7-2; j_gene: TRBJ1-1; d_gene: .; CDR3aa: CASSQDLRQKGSMNTEAFF; CDR3nt: TGTGCCAGCAGCCAAGACCTGAGACAAAAAGGGTCCATGAACACTGAAGCTTTCTTT
abundance: few; v_gene: TRBV4-3; j_gene: TRBJ2-7; d_gene: .; CDR3aa: CASSQDYNRAYEQYF; CDR3nt: TGCGCCAGCAGCCAAGATTACAACAGGGCCTACGAGCAGTACTTC
abundance: .; v_gene: TRBV5-4; j_gene: TRBJ1-3; d_gene: .; CDR3aa: CASSFSGVNTIYF; CDR3nt: TGTGCCAGCAGCTTCTCCGGGGTAAACACCATATATTTT